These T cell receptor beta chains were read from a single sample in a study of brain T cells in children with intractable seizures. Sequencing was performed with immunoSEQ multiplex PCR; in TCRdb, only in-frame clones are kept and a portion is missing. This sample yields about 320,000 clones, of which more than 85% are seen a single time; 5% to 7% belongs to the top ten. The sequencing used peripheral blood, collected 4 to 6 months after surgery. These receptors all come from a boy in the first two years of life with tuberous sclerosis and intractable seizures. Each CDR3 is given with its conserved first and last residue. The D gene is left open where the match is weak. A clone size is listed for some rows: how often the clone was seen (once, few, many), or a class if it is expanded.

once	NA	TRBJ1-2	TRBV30	CAWRDSYGYTF	TGTGCCTGGAGGGACAGCTATGGCTACACCTTC
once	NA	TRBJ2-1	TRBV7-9	CASSLMREQFF	TGTGCCAGCAGCTTAATGAGAGAGCAGTTCTTC
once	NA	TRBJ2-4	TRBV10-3	CATPDELAKNIQYF	TGTGCCACCCCTGACGAGCTAGCCAAAAACATTCAGTACTTC
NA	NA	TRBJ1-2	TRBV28	CASSLGGAYGYTF	TGTGCCAGCAGTTTGGGGGGAGCCTATGGCTACACCTTC
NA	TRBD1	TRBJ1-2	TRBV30	CAWALGTGDGYTF	TGTGCCTGGGCGCTCGGGACAGGGGATGGCTACACCTTC
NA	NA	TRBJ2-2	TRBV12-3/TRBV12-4	CASSLLGTGELFF	TGTGCCAGCAGTTTACTCGGCACCGGGGAGCTGTTTTTT
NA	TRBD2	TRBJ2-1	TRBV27	CATTLRGGFYNEQFF	TGTGCCACTACTTTGCGGGGGGGCTTCTACAATGAGCAGTTCTTC
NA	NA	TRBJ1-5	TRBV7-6	CASSLGSPNQPQHF	TGTGCCAGCAGCTTAGGCAGTCCTAATCAGCCCCAGCATTTT
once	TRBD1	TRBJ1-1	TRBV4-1	CASSQGIPTGYWTEAFF	TGCGCCAGCAGCCAAGGAATTCCGACAGGGTATTGGACTGAAGCTTTCTTT
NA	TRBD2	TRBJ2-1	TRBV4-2	CASSQTPSGGFYNEQFF	TGTGCCAGCAGCCAAACCCCCAGCGGGGGGTTCTACAATGAGCAGTTCTTC
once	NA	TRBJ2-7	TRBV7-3	CASSLIHEQYF	TGTGCCAGCAGCTTAATCCACGAGCAGTACTTC
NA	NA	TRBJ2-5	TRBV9	CASSVADRLGVETQYF	TGTGCCAGCAGCGTAGCCGACAGGCTAGGTGTAGAGACCCAGTACTTC
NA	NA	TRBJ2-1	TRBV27	CASSATGYNEQFF	TGTGCCAGCAGTGCAACGGGGTACAATGAGCAGTTCTTC
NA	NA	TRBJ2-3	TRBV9	CASTRQAVTDTQYF	TGTGCCAGCACCCGTCAGGCGGTCACAGATACGCAGTATTTT
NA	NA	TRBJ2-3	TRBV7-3	CASSLTPADTQYF	TGTGCCAGCAGCTTAACGCCCGCAGATACGCAGTATTTT
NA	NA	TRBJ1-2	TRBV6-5	CASSYWYGSPDGYTF	TGTGCCAGCAGTTACTGGTATGGGTCTCCAGATGGCTACACCTTC
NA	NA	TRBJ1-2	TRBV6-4	CASSEEGKGGYTF	TGTGCCAGCAGTGAGGAGGGGAAGGGTGGCTACACCTTC
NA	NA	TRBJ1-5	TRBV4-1	CASSQEVGLRAGNQPQHF	TGCGCCAGCAGCCAAGAGGTCGGTCTCAGGGCAGGCAATCAGCCCCAGCATTTT
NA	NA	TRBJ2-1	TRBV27	CASSFSPANEQFF	TGTGCCAGCAGTTTCTCCCCGGCAAATGAGCAGTTCTTC
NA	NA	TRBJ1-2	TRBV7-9	CASSSGRDRPDYGYTF	TGTGCCAGCAGTAGTGGCCGTGACAGGCCGGATTATGGCTACACCTTC
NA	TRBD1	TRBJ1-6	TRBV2	CASSELSGHATGANSPLHF	TGTGCCAGCAGTGAATTATCCGGTCACGCTACAGGGGCGAATTCACCCCTCCACTTT
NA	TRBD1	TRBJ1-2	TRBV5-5	CASSLGTVGGDYGYTF	TGTGCCAGCAGCTTGGGTACCGTAGGGGGCGACTATGGCTACACCTTC
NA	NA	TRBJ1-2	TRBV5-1	CASSLGPGPDNYGYTF	TGCGCCAGCAGCTTGGGCCCAGGCCCGGATAACTATGGCTACACCTTC
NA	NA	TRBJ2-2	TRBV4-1	CASSQEWLDYGGELFF	TGCGCCAGCAGCCAAGAATGGCTAGATTATGGCGGGGAGCTGTTTTTT
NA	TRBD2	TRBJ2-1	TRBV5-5	CASSASGGSYNEQFF	TGTGCCAGCAGCGCCTCAGGCGGGAGCTACAATGAGCAGTTCTTC
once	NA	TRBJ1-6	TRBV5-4	CASSLGQYNSPLHF	TGTGCCAGCAGCTTGGGACAATATAATTCACCCCTCCACTTT
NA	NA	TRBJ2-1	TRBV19	CASSRVSSYNEQFF	TGTGCCAGTAGTAGGGTTAGCTCCTACAATGAGCAGTTCTTC
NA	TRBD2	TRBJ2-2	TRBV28	CASSLGWTSGSPGELFF	TGTGCCAGCAGTCTGGGCTGGACTAGCGGGAGCCCCGGGGAGCTGTTTTTT
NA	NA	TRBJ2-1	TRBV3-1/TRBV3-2	CASSHLDPGNEQFF	TGTGCCAGCAGCCACCTTGACCCAGGGAATGAGCAGTTCTTC
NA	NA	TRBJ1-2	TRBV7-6	CASSAGLSGVAGYTF	TGTGCCAGCAGCGCAGGTCTTTCAGGGGTTGCTGGCTACACCTTC
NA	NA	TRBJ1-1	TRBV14	CASSQNDDRSGTEAFF	TGTGCCAGCAGCCAGAACGACGACAGGTCGGGCACTGAAGCTTTCTTT
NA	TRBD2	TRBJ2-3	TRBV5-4	CASSTGLAGGKSSTDTQYF	TGTGCCAGCAGCACGGGACTAGCGGGGGGCAAAAGCTCCACCGATACGCAGTATTTT
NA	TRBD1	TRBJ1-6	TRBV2	CASSERTGPSPLHF	TGTGCCAGCAGTGAACGGACAGGACCCTCACCCCTCCACTTT
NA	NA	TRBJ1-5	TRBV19	CASSLQGSGNQPQHF	TGTGCCAGTAGTCTACAGGGTTCGGGCAATCAGCCCCAGCATTTT
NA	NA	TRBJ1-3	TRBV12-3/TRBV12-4	CASSLGAIPIYF	TGTGCCAGCAGTTTAGGGGCGATACCCATATATTTT
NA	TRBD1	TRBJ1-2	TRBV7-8	CASSSRDRVGYTF	TGTGCCAGCAGCTCTAGGGACAGGGTAGGCTACACCTTC
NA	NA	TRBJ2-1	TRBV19	CASSIITNNEQFF	TGTGCCAGTAGTATAATAACAAACAATGAGCAGTTCTTC
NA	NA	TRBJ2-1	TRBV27	CASSPTRVSTYNEQFF	TGTGCCAGCAGTCCAACCAGGGTTAGCACCTACAATGAGCAGTTCTTC
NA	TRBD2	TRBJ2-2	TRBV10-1	CASSESGLADPTGELFF	TGCGCCAGCAGTGAGTCAGGACTAGCGGATCCCACCGGGGAGCTGTTTTTT
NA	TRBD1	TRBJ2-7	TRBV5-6	CASRLGTGSYYEQYF	TGTGCCAGCAGACTAGGGACAGGGAGCTACTACGAGCAGTACTTC
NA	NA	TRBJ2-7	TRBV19	CASSTRTPPYEQYF	TGTGCCAGTAGTACCCGAACACCTCCATACGAGCAGTACTTC
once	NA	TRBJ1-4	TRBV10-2	CASSDRGSLGKLFF	TGCGCCAGCAGTGATAGAGGATCCCTTGGAAAACTGTTTTTT
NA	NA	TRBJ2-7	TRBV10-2	CASRAYGGHSYEQYF	TGCGCCAGCAGGGCATACGGGGGACACTCCTACGAGCAGTACTTC
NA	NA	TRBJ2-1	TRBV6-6	CASSYEGGEQFF	TGTGCCAGCAGTTACGAGGGAGGCGAGCAGTTCTTC
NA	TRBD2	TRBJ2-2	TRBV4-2	CASSRISGRNTGELFF	TGTGCCAGCAGCCGGATTAGCGGGAGGAACACCGGGGAGCTGTTTTTT
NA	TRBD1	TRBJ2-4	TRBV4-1	CASSQGLQGAGNQYF	TGCGCCAGCAGCCAAGGATTGCAGGGGGCCGGGAATCAGTACTTC
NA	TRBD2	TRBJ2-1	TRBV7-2	CASSLASGGHNEQFF	TGTGCCAGCAGCTTAGCTAGCGGGGGACACAATGAGCAGTTCTTC
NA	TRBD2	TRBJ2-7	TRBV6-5	CASSYREVPTYEQYF	TGTGCCAGCAGTTACCGGGAGGTCCCAACCTACGAGCAGTACTTC
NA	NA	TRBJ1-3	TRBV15	CATSRDYSRTGNTIYF	TGTGCCACCAGCAGAGACTATAGCAGAACTGGAAACACCATATATTTT
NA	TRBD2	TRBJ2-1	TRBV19	CASSATSGGTYNEQFF	TGTGCCAGTAGTGCGACTAGCGGGGGGACATACAATGAGCAGTTCTTC
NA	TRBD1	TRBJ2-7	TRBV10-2	CASSLPGQGPYEQYF	TGCGCCAGCAGTCTTCCGGGACAGGGGCCCTACGAGCAGTACTTC
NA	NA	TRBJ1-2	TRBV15	CATSRTSGSLGYTF	TGTGCCACCAGCAGAACCTCGGGGAGCCTGGGCTACACCTTC
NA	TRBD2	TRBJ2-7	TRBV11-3	CASSYTSGPYEQYF	TGTGCCAGCAGCTATACTAGCGGCCCCTACGAGCAGTACTTC
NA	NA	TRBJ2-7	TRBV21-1	CASPIRGGTGSYYEQYF	TGTGCCAGCCCCATTAGGGGGGGGACAGGGAGCTACTACGAGCAGTACTTC
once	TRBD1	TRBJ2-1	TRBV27	CASSLSGQGYNEQFF	TGTGCCAGCAGTTTATCGGGACAGGGGTACAATGAGCAGTTCTTC